A selection of T cell receptor beta chains follows, all from one sample in a study of T-cell reconstitution after alpha-beta-depleted transplantation in children. In TCRdb, the PCR reads were re-called with MiXCR into one record per CDR3 protein. Among 500,000 to 750,000 distinct CDR3 sequences listed, more than 20% were seen once. The sequencing here drew on PBMCs, taken before TCRalphabeta/CD19-depleted stem cell transplant. The receptors were sampled from a boy in the first two years of life with Wiskott-Aldrich syndrome, due to receive a stem cell transplant. Both conserved end residues are part of each CDR3. D genes are given only for firm matches. Clone size, where shown, is once, few, many, or a class for clones that have expanded.

TRBJ2-1	few	TRBD2	TRBV10-3	CAISPGLAVIFSYNEQFF	TGTGCCATCAGTCCGGGACTAGCGGTTATATTCTCCTACAATGAGCAGTTCTTC
TRBJ1-2	few	NA	TRBV5-1	CASSMPRVFNYGYTF	TGCGCCAGCAGCATGCCTCGGGTCTTCAACTATGGCTACACCTTC
TRBJ2-1	few	NA	TRBV13	CASSFVYLGVANEQFF	TGTGCCAGCAGCTTTGTGTACCTGGGAGTTGCCAATGAGCAGTTCTTC
TRBJ1-1	few	TRBD1	TRBV5-8	CASSRHRGGTEAFF	TGTGCCAGCAGTCGCCACAGGGGAGGAACTGAAGCTTTCTTT
TRBJ2-1	NA	NA	TRBV11-3	CASSLFAKASYNEQFF	TGTGCCAGCAGCTTATTTGCCAAGGCCTCCTACAATGAGCAGTTCTTC
TRBJ2-3	NA	NA	TRBV12-3/TRBV12-4	CASSLAGTVGDTQYF	TGTGCCAGCAGTTTAGCAGGGACCGTCGGGGATACGCAGTATTTT
TRBJ2-1	NA	TRBD2	TRBV5-1	CASSWGLAGGPGYNEQFF	TGCGCCAGCAGCTGGGGACTAGCGGGAGGGCCGGGGTACAATGAGCAGTTCTTC
TRBJ2-1	NA	TRBD2	TRBV18	CASSHGLAEYNEQFF	TGTGCCAGCTCACATGGACTAGCGGAGTACAATGAGCAGTTCTTC
TRBJ1-1	NA	NA	TRBV20-1	CSAHPTPDTEAFF	TGCAGTGCCCATCCGACTCCAGACACTGAAGCTTTCTTT
TRBJ2-3	few	NA	TRBV5-1	CASSPGGTGDTQYF	TGCGCCAGCAGCCCCGGAGGAACCGGGGATACGCAGTATTTT
TRBJ2-7	few	NA	TRBV3-1	CASSSLGTSVEQYF	TGTGCCAGCAGTTCCCTCGGGACTTCGGTCGAGCAGTACTTC
TRBJ2-5	NA	NA	TRBV5-1	CASSLRVGGNQETQYF	TGCGCCAGCAGCTTGCGTGTAGGGGGAAATCAAGAGACCCAGTACTTC
TRBJ1-5	NA	NA	TRBV29-1	CSGGNSNQPQHF	TGCAGCGGGGGTAACTCCAATCAGCCCCAGCATTTT
TRBJ2-6	few	NA	TRBV11-1	CASIPEGGPFSGANVLTF	TGTGCCAGCATCCCGGAAGGGGGGCCCTTTTCTGGGGCCAACGTCCTGACTTTC
TRBJ2-3	few	NA	TRBV6-2/TRBV6-3	CASSYIAHGDTQYF	TGTGCCAGCAGTTACATAGCCCATGGAGATACGCAGTATTTT
TRBJ2-3	many	NA	TRBV6-5	CASSYTGDTQYF	TGTGCCAGCAGTTACACAGGGGATACGCAGTATTTT
TRBJ2-2	few	TRBD2	TRBV2	CASSESGKYTGELFF	TGTGCCAGCAGTGAAAGCGGGAAGTACACCGGGGAGCTGTTTTTT
TRBJ1-3	few	NA	TRBV7-9	CASSATGYGNTIYF	TGTGCCAGCAGCGCGACAGGATATGGAAACACCATATATTTT
TRBJ2-1	many	NA	TRBV5-1	CASANGALSSYNEQFF	TGCGCCAGCGCCAACGGGGCACTGAGCTCCTACAATGAGCAGTTCTTC
TRBJ2-1	NA	NA	TRBV5-1	CASESGLGGYNEQFF	TGCGCCAGCGAATCCGGGCTAGGGGGGTACAATGAGCAGTTCTTC
TRBJ2-1	NA	NA	TRBV5-1	CASSLYGNSGYNEQFF	TGCGCCAGCAGCTTGTATGGAAATAGCGGCTACAATGAGCAGTTCTTC
TRBJ2-5	NA	TRBD1	TRBV12-3/TRBV12-4	CASSFAGQASETQYF	TGTGCCAGCAGTTTTGCGGGACAGGCCTCGGAGACCCAGTACTTC
TRBJ2-5	NA	NA	TRBV5-1	CASSIYAETQYF	TGCGCCAGCAGCATATATGCGGAGACCCAGTACTTC
TRBJ2-1	many	NA	TRBV20-1	CSARASGPPLSSYNEQFF	TGCAGTGCTAGAGCGAGCGGGCCCCCCTTGAGCTCCTACAATGAGCAGTTCTTC
TRBJ2-2	NA	NA	TRBV7-9	CATPDRNTGELFF	TGTGCCACGCCGGATAGGAACACCGGGGAGCTGTTTTTT
TRBJ1-2	NA	NA	TRBV12-3/TRBV12-4	CASSHQGSDYGYTF	TGTGCCAGCAGTCACCAGGGGTCGGACTATGGCTACACCTTC
TRBJ2-1	few	NA	TRBV29-1	CSERGLYNEQFF	TGCAGCGAACGGGGACTGTACAATGAGCAGTTCTTC
TRBJ2-7	NA	NA	TRBV24-1	CATSDLLAGIHEQYF	TGTGCCACCAGTGATTTGTTAGCCGGGATCCACGAGCAGTACTTC
TRBJ1-1	NA	NA	TRBV6-1	CASRTEDPTEAFF	TGTGCCAGCAGGACGGAGGACCCCACTGAAGCTTTCTTT
TRBJ2-1	NA	NA	TRBV6-2/TRBV6-3	CASSYVGNEQFF	TGTGCCAGCAGTTATGTGGGGAATGAGCAGTTCTTC
TRBJ1-5	NA	NA	TRBV28	CASSLISQPQHF	TGTGCCAGCAGTTTAATTAGTCAGCCCCAGCATTTT
TRBJ2-2	NA	NA	TRBV15	CATSRDLLGARTGELFF	TGTGCCACCAGCAGAGATCTTTTGGGGGCGAGGACCGGGGAGCTGTTTTTT
TRBJ2-1	NA	NA	TRBV5-1	CASSLVSASEQFF	TGCGCCAGCAGCTTGGTATCGGCGAGTGAGCAGTTCTTC
TRBJ2-3	few	NA	TRBV20-1	CSAMRDGSTDTQYF	TGCAGTGCCATGCGGGACGGGAGCACAGATACGCAGTATTTT
TRBJ2-7	NA	TRBD2	TRBV20-1	CSASEGASGRYEQYF	TGCAGTGCTAGTGAAGGGGCTAGCGGGAGATACGAGCAGTACTTC
TRBJ2-5	few	NA	TRBV11-2	CASRRGGGETQYF	TGTGCCAGCAGGCGCGGAGGGGGAGAGACCCAGTACTTC
TRBJ1-5	NA	NA	TRBV4-2	CASSQDATEYSNQPQHF	TGTGCCAGCAGCCAAGATGCGACAGAGTATAGCAATCAGCCCCAGCATTTT
TRBJ2-5	NA	NA	TRBV5-1	CASWGQETQYF	TGCGCCAGCTGGGGGCAAGAGACCCAGTACTTC
TRBJ2-1	NA	TRBD2	TRBV29-1	CSVTWGGKVPYNEQFF	TGCAGCGTTACGTGGGGAGGGAAGGTCCCCTACAATGAGCAGTTCTTC
TRBJ1-5	NA	TRBD1	TRBV5-1	CASSPQGGPNQPQHF	TGCGCCAGCAGCCCCCAGGGGGGGCCGAATCAGCCCCAGCATTTT
TRBJ2-5	NA	NA	TRBV7-2	CASSLVRQGRETQYF	TGTGCCAGCAGCTTAGTGCGGCAGGGACGGGAGACCCAGTACTTC
TRBJ2-7	few	TRBD1	TRBV7-2	CASRRDRGPYEQYF	TGTGCCAGCAGACGGGACAGGGGGCCCTACGAGCAGTACTTC
TRBJ1-6	NA	NA	TRBV20-1	CSARPRGRSFSPLHF	TGCAGTGCTAGACCCAGGGGCAGGAGCTTTTCACCCCTCCACTTT
TRBJ2-1	NA	NA	TRBV5-5	CASLLSYNEQFF	TGTGCCAGCCTACTATCCTACAATGAGCAGTTCTTC
TRBJ2-5	NA	NA	TRBV12-3/TRBV12-4	CASSLPSLETQYF	TGTGCCAGCAGTTTGCCTAGCTTGGAGACCCAGTACTTC
TRBJ2-5	NA	NA	TRBV5-1	CASSPQQGGQETQYF	TGCGCCAGCAGCCCCCAACAGGGGGGGCAAGAGACCCAGTACTTC
TRBJ2-7	NA	TRBD1	TRBV5-1	CASSLGDRTAYEQYF	TGCGCCAGCAGCTTGGGGGACAGAACAGCCTACGAGCAGTACTTC
TRBJ1-3	NA	NA	TRBV5-6	CASSLDGVGFGNTIYF	TGTGCCAGCAGCTTGGATGGGGTAGGATTCGGAAACACCATATATTTT
TRBJ1-5	NA	NA	TRBV7-2	CASSFVDSNQPQHF	TGTGCCAGCAGCTTTGTGGATAGCAATCAGCCCCAGCATTTT
TRBJ1-1	few	NA	TRBV27	CASRAWRQNTEAFF	TGTGCCAGCAGGGCGTGGAGGCAGAACACTGAAGCTTTCTTT
TRBJ2-1	NA	TRBD2	TRBV7-6	CASSPSGGQGTNEQFF	TGTGCCAGCAGCCCGAGCGGGGGCCAGGGTACCAATGAGCAGTTCTTC
TRBJ2-2	NA	NA	TRBV7-2	CASSSIRGSNTGELFF	TGTGCCAGCAGCTCCATACGGGGGTCGAACACCGGGGAGCTGTTTTTT
TRBJ2-2	few	NA	TRBV15	CATSGGQGPTGELFF	TGTGCCACCAGCGGAGGTCAGGGGCCCACCGGGGAGCTGTTTTTT
TRBJ2-1	NA	TRBD2	TRBV18	CASSPLGLAGDNEQFF	TGTGCCAGCTCACCACTAGGACTAGCGGGGGACAATGAGCAGTTCTTC